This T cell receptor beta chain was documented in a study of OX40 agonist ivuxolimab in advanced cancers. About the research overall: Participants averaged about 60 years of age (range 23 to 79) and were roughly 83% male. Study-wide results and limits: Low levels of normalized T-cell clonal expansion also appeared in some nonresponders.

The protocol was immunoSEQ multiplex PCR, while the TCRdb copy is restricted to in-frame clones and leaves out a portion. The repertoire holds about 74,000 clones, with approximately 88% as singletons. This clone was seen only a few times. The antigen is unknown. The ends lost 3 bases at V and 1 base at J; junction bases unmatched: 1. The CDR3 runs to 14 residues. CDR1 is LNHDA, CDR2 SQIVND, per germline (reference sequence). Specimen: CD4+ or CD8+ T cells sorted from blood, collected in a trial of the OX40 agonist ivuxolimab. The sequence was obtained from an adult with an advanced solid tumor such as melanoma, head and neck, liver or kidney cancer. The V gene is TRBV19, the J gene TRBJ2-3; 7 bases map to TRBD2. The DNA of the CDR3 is TGTGCCAGTAGTATCACTAGCGGCACAGATACGCAGTATTTT. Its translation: CASSITSGTDTQYF.